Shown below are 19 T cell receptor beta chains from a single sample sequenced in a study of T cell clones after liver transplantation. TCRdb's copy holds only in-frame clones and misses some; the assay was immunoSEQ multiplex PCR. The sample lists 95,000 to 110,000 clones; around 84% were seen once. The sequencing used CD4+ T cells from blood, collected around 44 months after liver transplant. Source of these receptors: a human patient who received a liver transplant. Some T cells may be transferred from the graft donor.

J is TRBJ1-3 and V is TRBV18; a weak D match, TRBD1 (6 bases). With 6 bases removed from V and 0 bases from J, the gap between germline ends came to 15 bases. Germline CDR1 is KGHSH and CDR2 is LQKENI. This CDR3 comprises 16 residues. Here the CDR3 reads CASSQGTISSGNTIYF. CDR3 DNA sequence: TGTGCCAGCTCCCAGGGGACAATAAGCTCTGGAAACACCATATATTTT.

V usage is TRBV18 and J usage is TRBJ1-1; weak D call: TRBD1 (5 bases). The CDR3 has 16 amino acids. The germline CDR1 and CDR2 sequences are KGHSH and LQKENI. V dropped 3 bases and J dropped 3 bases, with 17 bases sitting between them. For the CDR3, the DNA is TGTGCCAGCTCACCGCGAAGTGCCCAGGGCTACACTGAAGCTTTCTTT. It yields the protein CASSPRSAQGYTEAFF. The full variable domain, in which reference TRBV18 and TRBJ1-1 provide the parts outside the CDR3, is NAGVMQNPRHLVRRRGQEARLRCSPMKGHSHVYWYRQLPEEGLKFMVYLQKENIIDESGMPKERFSAEFPKEGPSILRIQQVVRGDSAAYFCASSPRSAQGYTEAFFGQGTRLTVV.

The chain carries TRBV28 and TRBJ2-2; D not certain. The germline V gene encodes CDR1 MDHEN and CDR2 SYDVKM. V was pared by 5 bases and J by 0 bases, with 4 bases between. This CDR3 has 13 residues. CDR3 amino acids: CASSGANTGELFF. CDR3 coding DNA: TGTGCCAGCAGTGGAGCGAACACCGGGGAGCTGTTTTTT.

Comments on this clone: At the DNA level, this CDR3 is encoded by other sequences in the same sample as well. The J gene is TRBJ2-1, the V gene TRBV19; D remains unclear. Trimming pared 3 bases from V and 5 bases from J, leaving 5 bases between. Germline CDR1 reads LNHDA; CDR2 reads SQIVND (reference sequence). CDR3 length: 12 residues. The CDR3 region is CASSIGDNEQFF. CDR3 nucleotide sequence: TGTGCCAGTAGTATTGGTGACAATGAGCAGTTCTTC.

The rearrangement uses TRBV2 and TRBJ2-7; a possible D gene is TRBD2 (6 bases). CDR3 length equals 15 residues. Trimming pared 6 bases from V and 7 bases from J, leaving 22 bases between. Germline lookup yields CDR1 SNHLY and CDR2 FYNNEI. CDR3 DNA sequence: TGTGCCAGCAGGCCAACCGGGACCAACCGGGGGGAGCAGTACTTC. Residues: CASRPTGTNRGEQYF.

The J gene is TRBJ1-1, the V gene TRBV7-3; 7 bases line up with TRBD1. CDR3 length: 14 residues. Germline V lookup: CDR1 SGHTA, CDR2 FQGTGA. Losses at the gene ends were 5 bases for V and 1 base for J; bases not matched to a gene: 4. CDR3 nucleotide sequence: TGTGCCAGCAGCCCACAGGGGCAGAACACTGAAGCTTTCTTT. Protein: CASSPQGQNTEAFF.

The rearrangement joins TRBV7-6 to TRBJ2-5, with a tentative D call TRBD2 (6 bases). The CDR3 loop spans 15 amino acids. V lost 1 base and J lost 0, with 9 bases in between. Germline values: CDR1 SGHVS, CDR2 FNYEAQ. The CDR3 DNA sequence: TGTGCCAGCAGCTTAGGGGGGGAGTACCAAGAGACCCAGTACTTC. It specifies CASSLGGEYQETQYF.

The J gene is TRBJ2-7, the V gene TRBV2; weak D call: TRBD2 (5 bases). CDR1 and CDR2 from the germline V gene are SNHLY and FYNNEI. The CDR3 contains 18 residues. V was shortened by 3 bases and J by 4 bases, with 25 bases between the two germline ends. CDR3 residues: CASSDWSAGIVVRYEQYF. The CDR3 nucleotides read TGTGCCAGCAGTGACTGGTCAGCCGGGATCGTGGTAAGGTACGAGCAGTACTTC.

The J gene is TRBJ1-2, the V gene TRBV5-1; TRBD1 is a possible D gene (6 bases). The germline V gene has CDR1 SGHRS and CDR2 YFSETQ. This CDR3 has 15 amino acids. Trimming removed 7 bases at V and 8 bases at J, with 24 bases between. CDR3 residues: CASSSSARGPGGYTF. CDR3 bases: TGCGCCAGCTCCTCGTCCGCCCGGGGGCCGGGAGGCTACACCTTC.

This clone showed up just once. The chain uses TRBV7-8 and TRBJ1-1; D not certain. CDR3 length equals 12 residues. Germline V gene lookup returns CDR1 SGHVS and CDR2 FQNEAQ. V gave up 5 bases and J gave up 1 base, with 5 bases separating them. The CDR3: CASSPRNTEAFF. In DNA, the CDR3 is TGTGCCAGCAGCCCACGGAACACTGAAGCTTTCTTT. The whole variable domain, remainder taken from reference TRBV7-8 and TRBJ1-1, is GAGVSQSPRYKVAKRGQDVALRCDPISGHVSLFWYQQALGQGPEFLTYFQNEAQLDKSGLPSDRFFAERPEGSVSTLKIQRTQQEDSAVYLCASSPRNTEAFFGQGTRLTVV.

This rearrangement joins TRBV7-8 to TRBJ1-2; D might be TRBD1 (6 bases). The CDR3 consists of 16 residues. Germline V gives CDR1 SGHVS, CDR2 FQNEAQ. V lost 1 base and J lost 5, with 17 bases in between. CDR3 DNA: TGTGCCAGCAGCTTAGACTACAGGGACGCCTATTATGGCTACACCTTC. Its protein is CASSLDYRDAYYGYTF.

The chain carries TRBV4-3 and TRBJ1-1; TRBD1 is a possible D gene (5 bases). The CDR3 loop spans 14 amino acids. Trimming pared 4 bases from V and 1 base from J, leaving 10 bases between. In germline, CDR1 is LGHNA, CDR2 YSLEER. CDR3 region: CASSLGHTNTEAFF. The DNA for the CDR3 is TGCGCCAGCAGCCTCGGACACACGAACACTGAAGCTTTCTTT.

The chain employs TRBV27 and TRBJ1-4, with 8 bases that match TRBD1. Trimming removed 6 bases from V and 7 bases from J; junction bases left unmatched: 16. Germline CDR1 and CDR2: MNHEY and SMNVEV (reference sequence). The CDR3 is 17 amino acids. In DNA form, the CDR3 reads TGTGCCAGCAGCGGGTCCCTGACAGGGGTCCCAAGTGAAAAACTGTTTTTT. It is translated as CASSGSLTGVPSEKLFF.

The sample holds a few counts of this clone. The CDR3: CASSRQGNSPLHF. The CDR3 DNA reads as TGCGCCAGCAGCCGACAGGGTAACTCACCCCTCCACTTT. The chain carries TRBV5-1 and TRBJ1-6; 7 nucleotides line up with TRBD1. V lost 4 bases, J lost 10 bases, and 5 bases stayed unmatched. Germline CDR1 is SGHRS and CDR2 is YFSETQ. CDR3 size: 13 residues.

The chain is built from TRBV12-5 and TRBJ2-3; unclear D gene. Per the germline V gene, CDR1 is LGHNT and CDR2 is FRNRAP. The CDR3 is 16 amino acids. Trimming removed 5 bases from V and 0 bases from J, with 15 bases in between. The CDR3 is CASGLSSSGSTDTQYF. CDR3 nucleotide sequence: TGTGCTAGTGGTCTATCTTCCTCGGGTAGCACAGATACGCAGTATTTT. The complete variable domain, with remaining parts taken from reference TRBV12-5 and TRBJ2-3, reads DARVTQTPRHKVTEMGQEVTMRCQPILGHNTVFWYRQTMMQGLELLAYFRNRAPLDDSGMPKDRFSAEMPDATLATLKIQPSEPRDSAVYFCASGLSSSGSTDTQYFGPGTRLTVL.

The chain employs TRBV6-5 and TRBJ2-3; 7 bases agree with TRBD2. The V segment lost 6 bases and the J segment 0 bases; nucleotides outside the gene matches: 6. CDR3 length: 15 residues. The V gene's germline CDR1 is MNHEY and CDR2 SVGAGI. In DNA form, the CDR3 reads TGTGCCAGCAGCCGTCTAGCGGATAGCACAGATACGCAGTATTTT. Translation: CASSRLADSTDTQYF.

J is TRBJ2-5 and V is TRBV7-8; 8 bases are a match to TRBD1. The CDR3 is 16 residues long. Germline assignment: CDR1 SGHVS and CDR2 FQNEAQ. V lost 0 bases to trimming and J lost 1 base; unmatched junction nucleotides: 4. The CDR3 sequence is CASSLAWTGLQETQYF. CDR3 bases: TGTGCCAGCAGCTTAGCCTGGACAGGGCTCCAAGAGACCCAGTACTTC.

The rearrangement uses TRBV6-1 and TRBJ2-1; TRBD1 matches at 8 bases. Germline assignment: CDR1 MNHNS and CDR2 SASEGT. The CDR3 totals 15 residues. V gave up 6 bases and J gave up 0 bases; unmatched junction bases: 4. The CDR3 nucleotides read TGTGCCAGCAGGCGGGACAGGAGCTCCTACAATGAGCAGTTCTTC. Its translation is CASRRDRSSYNEQFF.

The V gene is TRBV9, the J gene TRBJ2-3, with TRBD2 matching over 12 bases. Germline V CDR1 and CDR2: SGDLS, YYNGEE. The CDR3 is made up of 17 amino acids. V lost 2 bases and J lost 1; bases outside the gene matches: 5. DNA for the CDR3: TGTGCCAGCAGCGTGATATCTAGCGGGGGGGGCACAGATACGCAGTATTTT. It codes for CASSVISSGGGTDTQYF.